This section outlines one T cell receptor beta chain sequence together with its context. The trim removed 5 bases at V and 2 bases at J, leaving 3 bases unmatched. Germline lookup yields CDR1 DFQATT and CDR2 SNEGSKA (reference sequence). This CDR3 spans 12 amino acids. The authors made TCR cDNA by 5'RACE template switching, adding a universal primer site and UMIs. TCRdb redid the calling of the 5' RACE reads with MiXCR, one entry per CDR3 protein. The table shows a few hundred thousand distinct CDR3 sequences, with 4.1% occurring only once. This record belongs to a study of T cells after yellow fever vaccination.

Sequenced material: PBMCs, taken 5 days after the yellow fever booster vaccination. The gene calls are TRBV20-1 and TRBJ2-7; the match to TRBD1 covers 7 bases. This clonotype was sampled from a man aged 18 to 29 who received the YFV17D yellow fever vaccine. CDR3 protein: CSAEDRPYEQYF. The CDR3 nucleotides read TGCAGTGCTGAGGACAGGCCCTACGAGCAGTACTTC.